The 17 T cell receptor beta chains presented below share a single source sample, sequenced in a study of blood T cell repertoires in COVID-19. The method was immunoSEQ multiplex PCR; TCRdb's version includes in-frame clones alone and lacks a portion of them. Among roughly 410,000 clones listed, about 91% were seen once. Sequencing was done on a sample of peripheral blood. Receptors were obtained from a woman aged 40 to 49 with COVID-19, enrolled during active disease.

To note about this clone: The same CDR3 is also encoded by other DNA sequences in this sample. The V and J genes are TRBV24-1 and TRBJ2-2; the match to TRBD2 covers 7 bases. CDR3 length: 15 amino acids. V gave up 5 bases and J gave up 4 bases; unmatched junction bases: 6. The germline gives CDR1 KGHDR, CDR2 SFDVKD. As DNA, the CDR3 is TGTGCCACCAGTGGGACGGGGGGTGGCACCGGGGAGCTGTTTTTT. Its protein product is CATSGTGGGTGELFF.

The rearrangement joins TRBV7-9 to TRBJ2-7; D perhaps matches TRBD1 (6 bases). The CDR3 covers 14 residues. Germline-derived CDR1 and CDR2 are SEHNR and FQNEAQ (reference sequence). The V gene lost 1 base and the J gene lost 2 bases, with 9 bases spanning the gap. The CDR3: CASSLEQGPYEQYF. CDR3 sequence (DNA): TGTGCCAGCAGCTTAGAGCAGGGGCCCTACGAGCAGTACTTC.

The chain links TRBV7-9 to TRBJ1-6; tentatively, D is TRBD1 (5 bases). CDR1 SEHNR and CDR2 FQNEAQ come from the germline V gene (reference sequence). This CDR3 is built from 12 residues. V lost 7 bases to trimming and J lost 9 bases, with 10 bases between them. The CDR3 is CASNSGGSPLHF. CDR3 bases: TGTGCCAGCAACTCCGGGGGTTCACCCCTCCACTTT.

The J gene is TRBJ1-1, the V gene TRBV5-1, with 7 positions matching TRBD1. The CDR3 is 14 amino acids. Germline CDR1 reads SGHRS; CDR2 reads YFSETQ. J gave up 4 bases and V 4 bases, and 7 bases lay outside the gene matches. The CDR3 region is CASSPDRAPTEAFF. For the CDR3, the DNA is TGCGCCAGCAGCCCTGACAGGGCCCCCACTGAAGCTTTCTTT.

The chain links TRBV9 to TRBJ2-1; D not resolved. The CDR3 runs 11 residues. Per the germline V gene, CDR1 is SGDLS and CDR2 is YYNGEE. Trimming took off 3 bases at V and 5 bases at J, with 3 bases between the two ends. The CDR3 DNA follows: TGTGCCAGCAGCGACAACAATGAGCAGTTCTTC. This encodes CASSDNNEQFF.

This clone has more than one count but fewer than ten. The chain carries TRBV28 and TRBJ1-4, with TRBD1 matching over 7 bases. V lost 6 bases and J lost 8; bases outside the gene matches: 18. Per the germline V gene, CDR1 is MDHEN and CDR2 is SYDVKM. This CDR3 comprises 17 residues. This CDR3 reads CASSYGGQTITMEKLFF. The CDR3 bases are TGTGCCAGCAGCTACGGGGGACAGACGATCACAATGGAAAAACTGTTTTTT.

The chain is built from TRBV27 and TRBJ1-6; the match to TRBD1 covers 9 bases. V was pared by 2 bases and J by 7 bases, with 3 bases of the junction left unmatched. The CDR3 loop spans 15 amino acids. Germline CDR1 is MNHEY and CDR2 is SMNVEV (reference sequence). CDR3 bases: TGTGCCAGCAGTTTAGGGACAGGGTCCAATTCACCCCTCCACTTT. This gives the protein CASSLGTGSNSPLHF.

This chain links TRBV6-1 with TRBJ1-5, with D unclear. Trimming shortened V by 1 base and J by 9 bases, and 13 bases separated the two germline ends. The CDR3 is 14 residues long. Germline values: CDR1 MNHNS, CDR2 SASEGT. The CDR3 sequence is CASSEEGVLRPQHF. CDR3 DNA sequence: TGTGCCAGCAGTGAAGAGGGAGTCCTGAGGCCCCAGCATTTT.

The V gene is TRBV7-9, the J gene TRBJ1-1, with 9 positions matching TRBD1. In germline, CDR1 is SEHNR, CDR2 FQNEAQ (reference sequence). The length of the CDR3 is 14 residues. V lost 7 bases, J lost 1 base, and 4 bases stayed unmatched. The chain's CDR3 is CASNPGQGNTEAFF. In nucleotides, the CDR3 is TGTGCCAGCAACCCGGGACAGGGGAACACTGAAGCTTTCTTT.

This chain connects TRBV27 to TRBJ2-1; 8 nucleotides line up with TRBD1. Germline V lookup: CDR1 MNHEY, CDR2 SMNVEV (reference sequence). Trimming cost V 5 bases and J 4 bases; bases outside gene matches: 7. This CDR3 has 15 amino acids. DNA for the CDR3: TGTGCCAGCAGTCGGGGACAGGTGGGATACAATGAGCAGTTCTTC. It encodes CASSRGQVGYNEQFF.

The genes are TRBV11-2 and TRBJ2-7, with TRBD2 matching over 8 bases. V trimming: 4 bases; J trimming: 0 bases; junction bases outside the gene matches: 5. CDR3 length equals 15 residues. In germline, CDR1 is SGHAT, CDR2 FQNNGV. This chain's CDR3 is CASSSGTRGSYEQYF. The DNA for the CDR3 is TGTGCCAGCAGCTCCGGGACTAGAGGCTCCTACGAGCAGTACTTC.

The chain has TRBV19 and TRBJ1-5; 9 bases map to TRBD1. The CDR3 contains 17 residues. J lost 2 bases, V lost 4 bases, and 9 bases had no gene match. CDR1 LNHDA and CDR2 SQIVND come from the germline V gene (reference sequence). The CDR3 nucleotides read TGTGCCAGTAGTAGTGGACAGGGGCCGGGGGGCAATCAGCCCCAGCATTTT. It specifies CASSSGQGPGGNQPQHF.

This clone was seen once. This chain connects TRBV14 to TRBJ2-3, with 9 positions matching TRBD2. The germline V gene encodes CDR1 SGHDN and CDR2 FVKESK. The ends lost 4 bases at V and 2 bases at J; junction bases unmatched: 7. The length of the CDR3 is 16 residues. The DNA of the CDR3 is TGTGCCAGCAGCCTAGCGGGGGCGGGAGTCACAGATACGCAGTATTTT. Its protein product is CASSLAGAGVTDTQYF.

V and J are TRBV11-2 and TRBJ2-7; 8 bases fit TRBD2. V lost 1 base to trimming and J lost 6 bases; unmatched junction nucleotides: 2. The CDR3 is 13 amino acids. Germline lookup yields CDR1 SGHAT and CDR2 FQNNGV. CDR3 residues: CASSLAGRGEQYF. The CDR3 DNA reads as TGTGCCAGCAGCTTAGCCGGGAGGGGCGAGCAGTACTTC.

The V gene is TRBV3-1 (or the pseudogene TRBV3-2), the J gene TRBJ2-2, with 11 bases that match TRBD1. The ends lost 1 base at V and 5 bases at J; junction bases unmatched: 3. This CDR3 is 16 amino acids long. CDR1 and CDR2 from the germline V gene are LGHDT and YNNKEL (reference sequence). CDR3 coding DNA: TGTGCCAGCAGCCAAGGGGACAGGGGGGTTACCGGGGAGCTGTTTTTT. Residues: CASSQGDRGVTGELFF.

The chain employs TRBV30 and TRBJ1-1; a possible D gene is TRBD1 (5 bases). Trimming shortened V by 4 bases and J by 0 bases, and 18 bases separated the two germline ends. The V gene's germline CDR1 is GTSNPN and CDR2 SVGIG (reference sequence). This CDR3 region has 16 residues. CDR3 DNA sequence: TGTGCCTGGATGAGGACATCGCTTGGGGTGAACACTGAAGCTTTCTTT. It translates to CAWMRTSLGVNTEAFF.

The chain uses TRBV18 and TRBJ1-1, with D maybe TRBD1 (6 bases). The germline CDR1 and CDR2 sequences are KGHSH and LQKENI. V lost 1 base and J 0 bases, leaving 9 bases between the germline ends. The CDR3 consists of 15 residues. For the CDR3, the DNA is TGTGCCAGCTCACCACAGGGGGAGATGAACACTGAAGCTTTCTTT. It yields the protein CASSPQGEMNTEAFF.